This T cell receptor beta chain was found in a study of T cell clonotyping in hematopoietic cell transplantation. The wider study: Recipients' pretransplant samples followed cytoreduction.

Germline V gene sequence: CDR1 MNHEY, CDR2 SMNVEV (reference sequence). V gave up 5 bases and J gave up 4 bases, with 11 bases separating them. The CDR3 covers 14 residues. A remark on this clone: Its specificity is not known.

As to time point: recipient sample about 28 days before transplant, after cytoreduction. Findings and limits, study-wide: No sorting was done, leaving CD4 and CD8 contributions mixed. Broader posttransplant TCR repertoire diversity was predicted by graft donor and pretransplant recipient Inverse Simpson Index values. Pathologically expanded recipient clonotypes increased progressively from day 30 to day 180 as diversity fell.

Sequencing was performed with immunoSEQ multiplex PCR; in TCRdb, only in-frame clones are kept and a portion is missing. The data contain around 16,000 clones, 93% of them seen just once; the ten biggest clones take up around 2%. The clonotype was recovered from a man aged 18 to 30 with biphenotypic leukemia. Some clones in this sample may be carry-over from other donors' samples. The source was peripheral blood mononuclear cells, collected before stem cell transplant. The V gene is TRBV27, the J gene TRBJ1-4, with D perhaps TRBD1 (6 bases). This chain's CDR3 is CASSRTALNEKLFF. CDR3 DNA: TGTGCCAGCAGTCGGACAGCCCTTAATGAAAAACTGTTTTTT.